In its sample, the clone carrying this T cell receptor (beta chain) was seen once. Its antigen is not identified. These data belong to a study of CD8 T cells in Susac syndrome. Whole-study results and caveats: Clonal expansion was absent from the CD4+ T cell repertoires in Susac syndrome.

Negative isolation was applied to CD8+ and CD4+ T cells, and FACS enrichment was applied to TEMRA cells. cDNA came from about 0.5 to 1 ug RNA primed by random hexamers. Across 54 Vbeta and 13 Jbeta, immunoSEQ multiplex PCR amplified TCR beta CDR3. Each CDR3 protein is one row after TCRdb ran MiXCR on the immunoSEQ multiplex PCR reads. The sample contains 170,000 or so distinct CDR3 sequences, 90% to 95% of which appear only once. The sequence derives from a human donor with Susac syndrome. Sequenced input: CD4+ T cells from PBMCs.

The CDR3 protein is CASSPPGQGASNQPQHF. As DNA, the CDR3 is TGTGCCAGCAGCCCCCCAGGACAGGGGGCCAGCAATCAGCCCCAGCATTTT. The chain combines TRBV25-1 with TRBJ1-5, with TRBD1 identical over 11 bases. This CDR3 spans 17 amino acids. V lost 6 bases, J lost 1 base, and 8 bases stayed unmatched. Germline V gene data show CDR1 as MGHDK and CDR2 as SYGVNS.